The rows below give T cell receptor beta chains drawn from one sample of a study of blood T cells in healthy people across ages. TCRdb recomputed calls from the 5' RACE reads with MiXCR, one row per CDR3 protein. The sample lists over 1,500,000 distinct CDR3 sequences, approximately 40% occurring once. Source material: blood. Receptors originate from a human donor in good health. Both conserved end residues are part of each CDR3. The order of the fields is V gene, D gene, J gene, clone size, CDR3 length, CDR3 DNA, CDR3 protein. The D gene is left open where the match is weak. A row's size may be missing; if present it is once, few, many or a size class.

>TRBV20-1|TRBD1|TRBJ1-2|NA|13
TGCAGTGCTAGAGAGACAGGGGCCTATGGCTACACCTTC
CSARETGAYGYTF
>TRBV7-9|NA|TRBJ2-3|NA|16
TGTGCCAGCAGCCCTGATCGGACTTCCTTCACAGATACGCAGTATTTT
CASSPDRTSFTDTQYF
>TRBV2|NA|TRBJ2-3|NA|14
TGTGCCAGCACGACCGGGCCAGAGGTAGATACGCAGTATTTT
CASTTGPEVDTQYF
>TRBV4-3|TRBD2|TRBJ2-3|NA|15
TGCGCCAGCAGCCAAGCGGCAGGGAGGGCAGATACGCAGTATTTT
CASSQAAGRADTQYF
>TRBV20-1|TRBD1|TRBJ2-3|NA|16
TGCAGTTCCCTCCGGGACAGGGGTCAGAGCACAGATACGCAGTATTTT
CSSLRDRGQSTDTQYF
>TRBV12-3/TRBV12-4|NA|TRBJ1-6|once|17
TGTGCCAGCAGTCTGGACAGCCGGAAGGAGGGTAATTCACCCCTCCACTTT
CASSLDSRKEGNSPLHF
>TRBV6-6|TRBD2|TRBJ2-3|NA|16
TGTGCCAGCAGTTACCATAGCGGGGGCCCCACAGATACGCAGTATTTT
CASSYHSGGPTDTQYF
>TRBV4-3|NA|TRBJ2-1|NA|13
TGCGCCAGCAGCCAAGATTGGACAGAACTGCAGTTCTTC
CASSQDWTELQFF
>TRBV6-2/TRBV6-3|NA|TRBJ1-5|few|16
TGTGCCAGCAGTTACTTCAGGGCCGAACCTAATCAGCCCCAGCATTTT
CASSYFRAEPNQPQHF
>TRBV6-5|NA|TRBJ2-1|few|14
TGTGCCAGCAGTAATTCGGAGGCCTACAATGAGCAGTTCTTC
CASSNSEAYNEQFF
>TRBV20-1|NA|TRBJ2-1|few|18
TGCAGTGCCCCCCTGGGGGTTGCTCGCCTTAGCTCCTACAATGAGCAGTTCTTC
CSAPLGVARLSSYNEQFF
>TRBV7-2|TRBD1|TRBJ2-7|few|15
TGTGCCAGCAGCTTAGTGGGACAGGTTTTCGACGAGCAGTACTTC
CASSLVGQVFDEQYF
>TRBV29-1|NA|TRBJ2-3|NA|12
TGCAGCGTTTTATTCGGGGCAGATACGCAGTATTTT
CSVLFGADTQYF
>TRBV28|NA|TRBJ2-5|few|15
TGTGCCAGCAGCGTACTATTGGGGGGCGGAGAGACCCAGTACTTC
CASSVLLGGGETQYF
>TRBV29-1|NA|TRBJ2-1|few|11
TGCAGCGTTCAAGGCTTGGAAGGGAAGTTCTTC
CSVQGLEGKFF
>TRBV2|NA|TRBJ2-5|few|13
TGTGCCAGCATCGGACAGGCGGGGGAGACCCAGTACTTC
CASIGQAGETQYF
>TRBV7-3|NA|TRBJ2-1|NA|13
TGTGCCAGCAGCTCGCCGGACGCCGATGAGCAGTTCTTC
CASSSPDADEQFF
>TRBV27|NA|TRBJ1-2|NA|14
TGTGCCAGCAGTTTATTGGGGGGGCGGATAGGCTACACCTTC
CASSLLGGRIGYTF
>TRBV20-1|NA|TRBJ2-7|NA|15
TGCAGTGCTTCCCCCACAGGGACGATTTACTACGAGCAGTACTTC
CSASPTGTIYYEQYF
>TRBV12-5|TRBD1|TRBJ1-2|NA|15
TGTGCTAGTGGTCGGCCGGGACAGGGGGCGTATGGCTACACCTTC
CASGRPGQGAYGYTF
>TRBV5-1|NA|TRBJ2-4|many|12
TGCGCCAGCATTTACCGGAAAAACATTCAGTACTTC
CASIYRKNIQYF
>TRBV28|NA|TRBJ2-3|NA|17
TGTGCCAGCAGGAATCGAGCCGGGTGGGGCCTCACAGATACGCAGTATTTT
CASRNRAGWGLTDTQYF
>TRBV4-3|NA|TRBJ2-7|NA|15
TGCGCCAGCAGCCGCCGGGACACCAGAGGGGGTGAGCAGTACTTC
CASSRRDTRGGEQYF
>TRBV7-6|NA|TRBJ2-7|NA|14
TGTGCCAGCAGGGTTAGACAAGGGCACTACGAGCAGTACTTC
CASRVRQGHYEQYF
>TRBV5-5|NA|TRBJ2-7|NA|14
TGTGCCAGCAGCTTGAGGGGGGCTCCCTACGAGCAGTACTTC
CASSLRGAPYEQYF
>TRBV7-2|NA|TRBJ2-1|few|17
TGTGCCAGCAGCCCAGGAGAGGGAGCGTACTCCTACAATGAGCAGTTCTTC
CASSPGEGAYSYNEQFF
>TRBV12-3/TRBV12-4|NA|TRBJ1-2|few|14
TGTGCCAGCAGTCCGCGGGACGGTTCCTATGGCTACACCTTC
CASSPRDGSYGYTF
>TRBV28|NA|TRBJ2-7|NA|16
TGTGCCAGCAGCCTTGCTGGGACTGAGGAGATCTACGAGCAGTACTTC
CASSLAGTEEIYEQYF
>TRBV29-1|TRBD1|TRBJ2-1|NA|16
TGCAGCGTTGAAGGGGCAGGGACAGGCTTATACAATGAGCAGTTCTTC
CSVEGAGTGLYNEQFF
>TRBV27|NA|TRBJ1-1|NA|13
TGTGCCAGCGGAGTCGAGACGAACACTGAAGCTTTCTTT
CASGVETNTEAFF
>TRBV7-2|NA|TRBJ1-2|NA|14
TGTGCCAGCACCTGGACAGACACTAACTATGGCTACACCTTC
CASTWTDTNYGYTF
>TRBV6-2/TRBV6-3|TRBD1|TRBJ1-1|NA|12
TGTGCCAGCAGAAACGACAGGGACGAAGCTTTCTTT
CASRNDRDEAFF
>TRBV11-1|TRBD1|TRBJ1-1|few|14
TGTGCCAGCAGCATGGGACAGGGGTACACTGAAGCTTTCTTT
CASSMGQGYTEAFF
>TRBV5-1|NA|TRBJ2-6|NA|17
TGCGCCAGCAGCCTTCAATTAGTTCGCTCTGGGGCCAACGTCCTGACTTTC
CASSLQLVRSGANVLTF
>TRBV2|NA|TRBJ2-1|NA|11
TGTGCCAGCAGTGGAGGGGAGACCCAGTTCTTC
CASSGGETQFF
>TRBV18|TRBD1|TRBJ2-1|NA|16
TGTGCCAGCTCACGGCTCAGGGAAGGGGGCCTCAATGAGCAGTTCTTC
CASSRLREGGLNEQFF
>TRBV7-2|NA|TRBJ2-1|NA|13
TGTGCCAGCAACTTAGGGGGGATGAATGAGCAGTTCTTC
CASNLGGMNEQFF
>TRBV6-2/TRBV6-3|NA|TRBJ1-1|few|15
TGTGCCAGCAGTTCACACGACAGTCGCCGAGGGGAAGCTTTCTTT
CASSSHDSRRGEAFF
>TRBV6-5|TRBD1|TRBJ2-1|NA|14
TGTGCCAGCAGTTACCGTCCCGGGACAGGGGATCTGTTCTTC
CASSYRPGTGDLFF
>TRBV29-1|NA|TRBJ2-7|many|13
TGCAGCGTTGAAGGGGACACCTCCTACGAGCAGTACTTC
CSVEGDTSYEQYF
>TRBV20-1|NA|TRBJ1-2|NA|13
TGCAGTGCTAGATCGCCAGGGTTCTATGGCTACACCTTC
CSARSPGFYGYTF
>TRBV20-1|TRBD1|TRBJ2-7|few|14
TGCAGTGCTTCGATAGGGGACAGGGTCTACGAGCAGTACTTC
CSASIGDRVYEQYF
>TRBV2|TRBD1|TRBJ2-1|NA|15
TGTGCCAGCAGGCCGGACAGGGGGCACTACAATGAGCAGTTCTTC
CASRPDRGHYNEQFF
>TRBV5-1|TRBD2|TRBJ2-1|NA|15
TGCGCCAGCAGCATTAGCGGGGGCCACTTCAATGAGCAGTTCTTC
CASSISGGHFNEQFF
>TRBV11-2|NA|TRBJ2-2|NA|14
TGTGCCAGCAGCTTATTCCGAGACACCGGGGAGCTGTTTTTT
CASSLFRDTGELFF